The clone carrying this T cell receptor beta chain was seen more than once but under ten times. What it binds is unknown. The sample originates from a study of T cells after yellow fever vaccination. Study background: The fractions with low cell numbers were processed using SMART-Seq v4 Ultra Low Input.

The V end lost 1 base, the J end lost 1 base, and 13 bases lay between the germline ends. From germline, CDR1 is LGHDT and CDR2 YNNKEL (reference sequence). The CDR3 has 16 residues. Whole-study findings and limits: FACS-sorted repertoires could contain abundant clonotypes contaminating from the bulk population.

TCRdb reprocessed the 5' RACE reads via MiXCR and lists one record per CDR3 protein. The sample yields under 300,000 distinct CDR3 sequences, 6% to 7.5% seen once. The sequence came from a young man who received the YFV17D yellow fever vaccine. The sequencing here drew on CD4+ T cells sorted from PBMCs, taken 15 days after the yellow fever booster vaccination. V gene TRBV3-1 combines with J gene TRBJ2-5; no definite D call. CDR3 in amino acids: CASSQGGPSFQETQYF. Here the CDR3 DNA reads TGTGCCAGCAGCCAAGGCGGACCTAGTTTCCAAGAGACCCAGTACTTC.